The present T cell receptor (beta chain) was sequenced within a study of blood T cell repertoires in COVID-19. V dropped 1 base and J dropped 4; count of bases not matched to a gene: 1. The germline CDR1 and CDR2 sequences are MNHEY and SVGAGI. The CDR3 is 14 amino acids. In this sample, this clone turned up once. Only in-frame clones appear in the TCRdb table, and some are missing; sequencing was by immunoSEQ multiplex PCR. The data contain 39,000 or so clones, 81% of them singletons. The TCR comes from a man between 35 and 55 years old with active or convalescent COVID-19. The sequenced sample was peripheral blood. This rearrangement joins TRBV6-5 to TRBJ2-7, with TRBD1 identical over 10 bases. CDR3 DNA: TGTGCCAGCAGTTACTGGGGACAGGGGTACGAGCAGTACTTC. This gives the protein CASSYWGQGYEQYF.